This TCR beta chain derives from a study of blood T cell repertoires in COVID-19 (TCRdb year 2020). With regard to the full study: Collaborator samples came from the United States, Italy and Spain and covered acute and convalescent phases of COVID-19. The repertoires were released in a freely available public database intended as a resource for research on the immune response to SARS-CoV-2. The sample metadata nearly always contained a de-identified subject ID, COVID-19 status, age in years and sex. Where available, HLA class I and class II types were taken from metadata supplied by the sample provider and were not determined by assay-based typing. Deeply sampled blood TCRbeta repertoires from subjects exposed to, actively infected with, or recovered from COVID-19 were included in the dataset. The prospective study material was composed of cDNA or gDNA derived from T cells, B-cell-depleted T cells, or PBMCs. The samples were drawn from the first 160 participants of the ongoing ImmuneRACE study and from over a thousand subjects provided by 6 global collaborators. The paper's findings and limits, for the study overall: The amount of clinical and demographic metadata varied by source and participant and was provided uncurated.

The immunoSEQ Assay, a bias-controlled multiplex PCR, was used to amplify TCRbeta CDR3 regions from genomic DNA. On the study's bioinformatics: Nucleated cell counts per sample were estimated from amplification of reference gene primers within the assay. To quantify the absolute abundance of each unique TCRbeta CDR3 rearrangement, sequence reads were collapsed and filtered. For each sample, productive Simpson clonality was calculated as the square root of Simpson's diversity index across productive rearrangements. TCRdb provides this immuneACCESS table in a form limited to in-frame rearrangements. Some clones are lacking; in checked studies, under half of them reflect an unresolved V gene, and why the rest are absent is not known. V and J calls and clone size come straight from that table; D and trimming were deduced from the DNA. Counted in this sample were about 230,000 clones; around 84% of them appeared once. Over 0.95% of the sample is taken by the ten largest.

The CDR3 has 14 amino acids, counting the end cysteine and phenylalanine. Only the CDR3 portion is preserved as DNA: 42 bases, with reading frame beginning at the first base. V has 5 bases trimmed and J has 6 bases trimmed; junction bases matching no gene number 9. The CDR1 and CDR2 encoded by the germline V gene are SGHAT and FQNNGV. This clone was recorded at least ten times. Its antigen is not yet known. Per-base qualities were not stored, and no clone one base away is much larger. Whole blood was collected in K2EDTA tubes by collaborating institutions according to the institutions' own protocols. For TCRbeta analysis, collaborators shipped samples in one of three forms: frozen whole blood, isolated PBMCs, or DNA extracted from either of those sample types.

This clonotype originated in a man aged 40-50 years with acute or convalescent COVID-19. The V gene is TRBV11-2 and the J gene is TRBJ2-7; the central 8 bases match TRBD2. What was sequenced was peripheral blood. The nucleotide sequence reads as follows: TGTGCCAGCAGCCAACGGGGGGGGATAGCCGAGCAGTACTTC. Its protein product is CASSQRGGIAEQYF. The CDR3, completed at both ends by the reference TRBV11-2 and TRBJ2-7 genes, gives the full variable domain EAGVAQSPRYKIIEKRQSVAFWCNPISGHATLYWYQQILGQGPKLLIQFQNNGVVDDSQLPKDRFSAERLKGVDSTLKIQPAKLEDSAVYLCASSQRGGIAEQYFGPGTRLTVT.